Below, 17 T cell receptor beta chains from the same sample are listed, as sequenced in a study of shared clonotypes between healthy human individuals. This table comes from immunoSEQ multiplex PCR, and its TCRdb copy is limited to in-frame clones, with some not included. Among under 120,000 clones, about 70% were seen once, and the ten largest hold approximately 23%. The specimen was memory CD8+ T cells sorted from blood. Subset specified: CD45RO+ cells pooled with CCR7-negative TemRA cells. The receptor source for this set is a woman under 40 in good health.

This clone was observed at least ten times. The V gene is TRBV27, the J gene TRBJ1-1; D perhaps matches TRBD1 (6 bases). V lost 2 bases and J lost 11, with 15 bases in between. Per the germline V gene, CDR1 is MNHEY and CDR2 is SMNVEV (reference sequence). The CDR3 extends over 13 amino acids. The CDR3 loop is CASSLGPGAGAFF. CDR3 nucleotides: TGTGCCAGCAGTTTAGGGCCAGGGGCGGGGGCTTTCTTT.

The chain carries TRBV28 and TRBJ2-3; 7 bases align to TRBD1. V shed 7 bases, J shed 0 bases, and the junction held 19 bases outside the gene matches. The V gene's germline CDR1 is MDHEN and CDR2 SYDVKM. The CDR3 is made up of 19 amino acids. CDR3 loop: CASTSTLLTGATSTDTQYF. As DNA, the CDR3 is TGTGCCAGCACTTCTACCCTGCTAACAGGGGCTACTAGCACAGATACGCAGTATTTT.

This clone has at least ten counts. The CDR3 DNA sequence: TGTGCCAGTAGTAGGTGGGGGGCAGACAATCAGCCCCAGCATTTT. As protein: CASSRWGADNQPQHF. This rearrangement joins TRBV19 to TRBJ1-5; weak D call: TRBD1 (6 bases). V shed 4 bases and J shed 3 bases, with 13 bases lying between them. This CDR3 region has 15 residues. Germline loops: CDR1 LNHDA, CDR2 SQIVND (reference sequence).

There are a few counts of this clone. Other DNA sequences within the sample encode an identical CDR3. The J gene is TRBJ2-2, the V gene TRBV6-5; D is unresolved. Trimming shortened V by 0 bases and J by 4 bases, and 3 bases separated the two germline ends. The CDR3 is 13 amino acids. Germline CDR1 is MNHEY and CDR2 is SVGAGI. The CDR3 coding sequence is TGTGCCAGCAGTTACTCGAGCACCGGGGAGCTGTTTTTT. As protein: CASSYSSTGELFF.

The chain employs TRBV29-1 and TRBJ1-1; no clear D gene. This CDR3 comprises 11 residues. V lost 0 bases, J lost 10 bases, and 9 bases lay in between. The germline V gene encodes CDR1 SQVTM and CDR2 ANQGSEA. Here the CDR3 DNA reads TGCAGCGTTGAAGAACCGCGGGGAGCTTTCTTT. It codes for CSVEEPRGAFF. Supplemented by reference TRBV29-1 and TRBJ1-1, the full variable domain reads SAVISQKPSRDICQRGTSLTIQCQVDSQVTMMFWYRQQPGQSLTLIATANQGSEATYESGFVIDKFPISRPNLTFSTLTVSNMSPEDSSIYLCSVEEPRGAFFGQGTRLTVV.

The chain couples TRBV9 to TRBJ1-6; 8 bases align to TRBD1. V dropped 6 bases and J dropped 8; count of bases not matched to a gene: 4. Per the germline V gene, CDR1 is SGDLS and CDR2 is YYNGEE. There are 13 residues in the CDR3. The CDR3 sequence: CASKGTGHSPLHF. CDR3 bases: TGTGCCAGCAAAGGGACAGGTCATTCACCCCTCCACTTT.

This clone was recorded many times. This chain uses TRBV2 with TRBJ1-5, with TRBD1 identical over 10 bases. Germline CDR1 SNHLY, CDR2 FYNNEI. V shed 8 bases and J 6 bases; nucleotides not matched to a gene: 13. The CDR3 is 16 amino acids. In DNA, the CDR3 is TGTGCCAGCTGTACGGGGGGGACAGGGGATACTCAGCCCCAGCATTTT. Protein: CASCTGGTGDTQPQHF.

The chain couples TRBV5-1 to TRBJ2-2, with D perhaps assigned TRBD1 or TRBD2 (5 bases each). V gave up 4 bases and J gave up 2 bases, with 12 bases separating them. CDR1 and CDR2 (germline): SGHRS, YFSETQ. This CDR3 spans 15 amino acids. In DNA form, the CDR3 reads TGCGCCAGCAGCCCCCGGGACCCTAACACCGGGGAGCTGTTTTTT. Translation: CASSPRDPNTGELFF. Together with reference TRBV5-1 and TRBJ2-2, the CDR3 gives the full variable domain: KAGVTQTPRYLIKTRGQQVTLSCSPISGHRSVSWYQQTPGQGLQFLFEYFSETQRNKGNFPGRFSGRQFSNSRSEMNVSTLELGDSALYLCASSPRDPNTGELFFGEGSRLTVL.

This clone was seen repeatedly, ten times or more. The V gene is TRBV28, the J gene TRBJ1-1; no definite D call. Germline V lookup: CDR1 MDHEN, CDR2 SYDVKM. The CDR3 is made up of 14 amino acids. The V gene lost 5 bases and the J gene lost 3 bases, with 13 bases spanning the gap. The CDR3 DNA reads TGTGCCAGCAGTCCCAACTTGGCTTACACTGAAGCTTTCTTT. It encodes CASSPNLAYTEAFF.

V usage is TRBV7-6 and J usage is TRBJ2-1, with a tentative D call TRBD1 (5 bases). The germline V gene encodes CDR1 SGHVS and CDR2 FNYEAQ. V lost 0 bases to trimming and J lost 0 bases, with 15 bases between them. This CDR3 region has 18 residues. CDR3 DNA sequence: TGTGCCAGCAGCTTAGCCCCTGGGGCGGAAAGCTCCTACAATGAGCAGTTCTTC. This encodes CASSLAPGAESSYNEQFF.

This clone was recorded at least ten times. V and J are TRBV29-1 and TRBJ2-2; 8 bases match TRBD1. Germline V gene lookup returns CDR1 SQVTM and CDR2 ANQGSEA. The CDR3 has 15 residues. Germline trimming cut 3 bases from V and 7 bases from J; bases unmatched to any gene: 10. This CDR3 is CSVEAQGAESGELFF. DNA of the CDR3: TGCAGCGTTGAGGCGCAGGGGGCGGAGAGCGGGGAGCTGTTTTTT.

V usage is TRBV5-1 and J usage is TRBJ2-7; no reliable D call. Germline V gene data show CDR1 as SGHRS and CDR2 as YFSETQ. V was clipped by 0 bases and J by 4 bases, with 8 bases between them. This CDR3 contains 13 residues. CDR3 in amino acids: CASSLDMGYEQYF. DNA of the CDR3: TGCGCCAGCAGCTTGGATATGGGGTACGAGCAGTACTTC.

In DNA form, the CDR3 reads TGCGCCAGCAGCTCGGTCATTTCCAATGAGCAGTTCTTC. This sequence encodes CASSSVISNEQFF. The chain has TRBV5-1 and TRBJ2-1; no reliable D call. CDR1 is SGHRS, CDR2 YFSETQ, per germline. V lost 3 bases to trimming and J lost 6 bases, with 10 bases between them. This CDR3 contains 13 residues.

This sequence joins TRBV9 and TRBJ2-2; D is unclear. Looked up from germline, CDR1 is SGDLS and CDR2 is YYNGEE. With 1 base removed from V and 2 bases from J, the gap between germline ends came to 9 bases. CDR3 length: 15 residues. The CDR3 DNA reads as TGTGCCAGCAGCGTAAGCCCCGCTAACACCGGGGAGCTGTTTTTT. Its translation: CASSVSPANTGELFF.

The sample holds many counts of this clone. The gene calls are TRBV6-5 and TRBJ2-2, with D uncertain. The CDR3 has 11 amino acids. Germline values: CDR1 MNHEY, CDR2 SVGAGI. V was trimmed by 8 bases and J by 7 bases, leaving 8 bases between them. This chain's CDR3 is CASRSNGELFF. The CDR3 DNA follows: TGTGCCAGCCGTTCAAACGGGGAGCTGTTTTTT.

This clone has more than one count but fewer than ten. The V gene is TRBV28, the J gene TRBJ2-2; unclear D gene. V dropped 1 base and J dropped 1 base, with 7 bases sitting between them. The CDR3 spans 15 residues. CDR1 and CDR2 from the germline V gene are MDHEN and SYDVKM. CDR3: CASSLFVGNTGELFF. The CDR3 nucleotides read TGTGCCAGCAGTTTATTCGTGGGGAACACCGGGGAGCTGTTTTTT.

This clone has only one observation. The chain joins TRBV25-1 to TRBJ2-1, with TRBD1 matching over 8 bases. The CDR3 runs to 17 residues. Per the germline V gene, CDR1 is MGHDK and CDR2 is SYGVNS. The J segment lost 2 bases and the V segment lost 3 bases, leaving 9 bases of the junction unmatched. CDR3 sequence reads: CASSDPKDREAYNEQFF. The DNA for the CDR3 is TGTGCCAGCAGTGACCCCAAGGACAGGGAAGCCTACAATGAGCAGTTCTTC.